This is a list of T cell receptor beta chains from one sample in a study of cytomegalovirus exposure and HLA in healthy donors. The table came from immunoSEQ multiplex PCR; TCRdb's copy has only in-frame clones and leaves some out. Of 82,000 or so clones listed, about 92% are singletons. The specimen was PBMCs. The receptors were sampled from a man between 18 and 29 years old in good health and CMV-seronegative. Each CDR3 is given with its conserved first and last residue. Only part of the rows carry a size: once, few, many, or a class if the clone is expanded.

v_gene: TRBV2
j_gene: TRBJ2-7
abundance: few
CDR3aa: CANARDYNYEQYF

v_gene: TRBV7-6
j_gene: TRBJ1-5
abundance: .
CDR3aa: CASSSGQGSNQPQHF

v_gene: TRBV6-5
j_gene: TRBJ1-6
abundance: .
CDR3aa: CASSYSRGKYNSPLHF

v_gene: TRBV19
j_gene: TRBJ2-7
abundance: .
CDR3aa: CATSQGRAREQYF

v_gene: TRBV18
j_gene: TRBJ2-7
abundance: once
CDR3aa: CASSLNRGVDEQYF

v_gene: TRBV19
j_gene: TRBJ1-1
abundance: .
CDR3aa: CASSIVYPRQGGTEAFF

v_gene: TRBV13
j_gene: TRBJ1-2
abundance: .
CDR3aa: CASSLAPTRSYTF

v_gene: TRBV25-1
j_gene: TRBJ2-7
abundance: .
CDR3aa: CASSEFAAEQYF

v_gene: TRBV6-5
j_gene: TRBJ1-1
abundance: .
CDR3aa: CASSTTSQGAREAFF

v_gene: TRBV11-2
j_gene: TRBJ2-7
abundance: .
CDR3aa: CASSLEDRAHEQYF

v_gene: TRBV15
j_gene: TRBJ1-1
abundance: .
CDR3aa: CATSSGHLNTEAFF

v_gene: TRBV7-9
j_gene: TRBJ2-5
abundance: .
CDR3aa: CASSLVVKETQYF

v_gene: TRBV19
j_gene: TRBJ2-7
abundance: .
CDR3aa: CASSIGGGGTYEQYF

v_gene: TRBV5-6
j_gene: TRBJ2-2
abundance: .
CDR3aa: CASSLRGHRNTGELFF

v_gene: TRBV29-1
j_gene: TRBJ2-7
abundance: .
CDR3aa: CSVLANYEQYF

v_gene: TRBV27
j_gene: TRBJ2-6
abundance: .
CDR3aa: CASTGTGANVLTF

v_gene: TRBV11-1
j_gene: TRBJ2-1
abundance: .
CDR3aa: CASSGTSGRTYNEQFF

v_gene: TRBV6-5
j_gene: TRBJ2-7
abundance: .
CDR3aa: CASSRGTQSYEQYF

v_gene: TRBV9
j_gene: TRBJ2-6
abundance: .
CDR3aa: CASSVGPGTLRLSGANVLTF

v_gene: TRBV6-6
j_gene: TRBJ1-2
abundance: .
CDR3aa: CASSYGQGVGYTF

v_gene: TRBV5-1
j_gene: TRBJ1-1
abundance: once
CDR3aa: CASSGKAGPRNTEAFF

v_gene: TRBV6-5
j_gene: TRBJ2-2
abundance: .
CDR3aa: CASSYFHRTGELFF

v_gene: TRBV7-8
j_gene: TRBJ2-3
abundance: .
CDR3aa: CASSPGDRARNGKQYF

v_gene: TRBV27
j_gene: TRBJ2-5
abundance: .
CDR3aa: CASRNFGQTQYF

v_gene: TRBV5-4
j_gene: TRBJ1-1
abundance: .
CDR3aa: CASSVDRVNTEAFF

v_gene: TRBV20-1
j_gene: TRBJ1-2
abundance: few
CDR3aa: CSASSSYGYTF

v_gene: TRBV27
j_gene: TRBJ1-2
abundance: .
CDR3aa: CASSLTVPIDGYTF

v_gene: TRBV27
j_gene: TRBJ1-5
abundance: .
CDR3aa: CASSSTGWGAQPQHF

v_gene: TRBV6-5
j_gene: TRBJ1-1
abundance: .
CDR3aa: CASSYRGNTEAFF

v_gene: TRBV10-2
j_gene: TRBJ2-1
abundance: once
CDR3aa: CASSAGSSYNEQFF

v_gene: TRBV7-9
j_gene: TRBJ1-2
abundance: .
CDR3aa: CASSPPGLASANYGYTF

v_gene: TRBV21-1
j_gene: TRBJ2-5
abundance: .
CDR3aa: CASSHSGEETQYF

v_gene: TRBV4-2
j_gene: TRBJ1-2
abundance: .
CDR3aa: CASSQGGVESPNYGYTF

v_gene: TRBV7-2
j_gene: TRBJ2-7
abundance: .
CDR3aa: CASSPSGKSYEQYF

v_gene: TRBV10-2
j_gene: TRBJ2-2
abundance: .
CDR3aa: CASEAPGELFF

v_gene: TRBV27
j_gene: TRBJ1-1
abundance: .
CDR3aa: CASRRTVNGKNTEAFF

v_gene: TRBV5-1
j_gene: TRBJ2-1
abundance: .
CDR3aa: CASSSGGSSYNEQFF